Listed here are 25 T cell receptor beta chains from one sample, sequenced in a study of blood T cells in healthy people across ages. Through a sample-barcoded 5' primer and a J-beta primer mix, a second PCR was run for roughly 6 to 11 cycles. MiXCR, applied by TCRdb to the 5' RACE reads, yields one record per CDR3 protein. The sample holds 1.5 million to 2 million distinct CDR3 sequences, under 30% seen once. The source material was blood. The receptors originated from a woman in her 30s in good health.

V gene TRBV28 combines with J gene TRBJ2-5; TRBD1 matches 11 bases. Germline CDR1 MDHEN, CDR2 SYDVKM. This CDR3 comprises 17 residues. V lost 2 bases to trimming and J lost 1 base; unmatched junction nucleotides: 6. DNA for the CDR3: TGTGCCAGCAGTTTAAACACCGGGACAGGGGGCCAAGAGACCCAGTACTTC. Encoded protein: CASSLNTGTGGQETQYF.

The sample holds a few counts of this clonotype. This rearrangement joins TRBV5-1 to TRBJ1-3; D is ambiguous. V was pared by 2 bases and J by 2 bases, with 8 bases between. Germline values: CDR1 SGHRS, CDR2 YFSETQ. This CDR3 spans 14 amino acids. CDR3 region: CASSLTTTGNTIYF. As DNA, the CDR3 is TGCGCCAGCAGCTTAACAACGACTGGAAACACCATATATTTT.

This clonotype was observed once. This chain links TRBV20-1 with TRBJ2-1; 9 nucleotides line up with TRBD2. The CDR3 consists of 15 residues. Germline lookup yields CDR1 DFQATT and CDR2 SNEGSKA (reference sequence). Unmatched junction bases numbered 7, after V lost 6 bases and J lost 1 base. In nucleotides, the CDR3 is TGCAGTGCGCCGAAGCTAGCGGGATCCTACAATGAGCAGTTCTTC. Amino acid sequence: CSAPKLAGSYNEQFF.

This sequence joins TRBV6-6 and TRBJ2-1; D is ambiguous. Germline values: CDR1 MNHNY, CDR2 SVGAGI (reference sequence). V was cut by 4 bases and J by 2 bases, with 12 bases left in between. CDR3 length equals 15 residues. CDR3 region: CASSSDPGPYNEQFF. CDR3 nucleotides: TGTGCCAGCAGTTCCGACCCTGGACCCTACAATGAGCAGTTCTTC.

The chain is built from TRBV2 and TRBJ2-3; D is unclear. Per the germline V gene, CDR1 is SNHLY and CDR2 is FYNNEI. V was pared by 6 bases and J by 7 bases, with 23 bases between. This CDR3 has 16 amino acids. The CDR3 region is CASRGGGPAQPHTQYF. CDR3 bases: TGTGCCAGCAGGGGCGGTGGTCCCGCCCAACCTCATACGCAGTATTTT.

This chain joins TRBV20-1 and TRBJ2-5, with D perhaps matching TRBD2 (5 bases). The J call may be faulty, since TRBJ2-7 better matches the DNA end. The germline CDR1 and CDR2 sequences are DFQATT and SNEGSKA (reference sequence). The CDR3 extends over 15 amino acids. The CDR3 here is CSARDTGITSAEQYF. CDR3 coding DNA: TGCAGTGCTAGAGATACGGGGATAACATCTGCCGAGCAGTACTTC.

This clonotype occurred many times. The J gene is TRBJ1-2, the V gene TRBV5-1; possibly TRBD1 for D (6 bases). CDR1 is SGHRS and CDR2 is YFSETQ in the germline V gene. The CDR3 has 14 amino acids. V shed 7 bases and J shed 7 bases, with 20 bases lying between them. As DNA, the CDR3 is TGCGCCAGCGGGCAGGGGAGCCTTCATCGTGGCTACACCTTC. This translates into CASGQGSLHRGYTF.

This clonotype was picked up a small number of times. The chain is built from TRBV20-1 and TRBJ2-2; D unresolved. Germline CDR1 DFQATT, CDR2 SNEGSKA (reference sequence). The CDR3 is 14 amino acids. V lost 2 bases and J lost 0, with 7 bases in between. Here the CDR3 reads CSARPRTNTGELFF. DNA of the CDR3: TGCAGTGCTAGACCTAGGACGAACACCGGGGAGCTGTTTTTT.

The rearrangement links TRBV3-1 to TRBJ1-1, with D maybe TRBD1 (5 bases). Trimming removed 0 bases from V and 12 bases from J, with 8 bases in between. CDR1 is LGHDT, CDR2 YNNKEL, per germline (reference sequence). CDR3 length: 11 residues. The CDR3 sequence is CASSQDRTPFF. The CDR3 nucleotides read TGTGCCAGCAGCCAAGACAGGACACCTTTCTTT.

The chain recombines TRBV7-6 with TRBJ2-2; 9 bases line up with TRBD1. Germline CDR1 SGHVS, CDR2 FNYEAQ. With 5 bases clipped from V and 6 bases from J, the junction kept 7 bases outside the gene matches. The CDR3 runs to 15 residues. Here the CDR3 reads CASSPQGAIAGELFF. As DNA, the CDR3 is TGTGCCAGCAGCCCACAGGGGGCGATCGCCGGGGAGCTGTTTTTT.

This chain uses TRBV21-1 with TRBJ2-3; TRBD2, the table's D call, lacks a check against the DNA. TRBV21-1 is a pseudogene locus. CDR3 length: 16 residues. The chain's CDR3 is CACSKGAGRSTDTQYF. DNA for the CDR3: TGTGCCTGCAGCAAAGGGGCGGGACGGAGCACAGATACGCAGTATTTT.

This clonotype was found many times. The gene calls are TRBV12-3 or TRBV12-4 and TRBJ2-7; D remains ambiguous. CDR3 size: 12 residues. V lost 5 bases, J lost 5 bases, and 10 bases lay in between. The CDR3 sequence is CASSPAVNEQYF. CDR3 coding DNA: TGTGCCAGCAGTCCTGCGGTTAACGAGCAGTACTTC.

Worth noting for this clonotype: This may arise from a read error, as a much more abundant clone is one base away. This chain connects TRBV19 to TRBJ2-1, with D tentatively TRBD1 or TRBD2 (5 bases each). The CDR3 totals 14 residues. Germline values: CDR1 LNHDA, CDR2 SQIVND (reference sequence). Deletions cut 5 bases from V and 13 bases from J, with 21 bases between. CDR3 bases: TGTGCCAGTAGTGCACTACCCCAGGGAGAGACCCAGTTCTTC. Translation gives CASSALPQGETQFF.

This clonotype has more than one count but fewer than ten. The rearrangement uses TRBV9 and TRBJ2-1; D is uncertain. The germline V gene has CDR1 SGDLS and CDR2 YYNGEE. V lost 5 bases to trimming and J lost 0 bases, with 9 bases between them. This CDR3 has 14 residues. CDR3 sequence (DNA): TGTGCCAGCAGGGCCCTTAACTCCTACAATGAGCAGTTCTTC. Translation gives CASRALNSYNEQFF.

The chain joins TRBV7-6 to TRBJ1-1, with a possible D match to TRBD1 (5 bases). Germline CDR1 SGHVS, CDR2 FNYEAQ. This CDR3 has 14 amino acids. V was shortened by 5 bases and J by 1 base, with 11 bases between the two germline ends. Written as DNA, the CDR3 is TGTGCCAGCAGCCCCGCGGGGGGGAACACTGAAGCTTTCTTT. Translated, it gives CASSPAGGNTEAFF.

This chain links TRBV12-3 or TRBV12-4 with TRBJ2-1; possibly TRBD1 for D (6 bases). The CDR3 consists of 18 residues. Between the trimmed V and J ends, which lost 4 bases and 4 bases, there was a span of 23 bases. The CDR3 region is CASSYPTGKDSNYNEQFF. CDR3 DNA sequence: TGTGCCAGCAGTTACCCGACAGGAAAGGACTCCAATTACAATGAGCAGTTCTTC.

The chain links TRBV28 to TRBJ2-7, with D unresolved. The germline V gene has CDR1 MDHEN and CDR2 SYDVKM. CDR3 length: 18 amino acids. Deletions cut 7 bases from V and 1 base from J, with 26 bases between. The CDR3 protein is CASIPQIDRVEASYEQYF. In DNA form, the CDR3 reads TGTGCCAGCATTCCACAGATCGATAGGGTCGAGGCGTCCTACGAGCAGTACTTC. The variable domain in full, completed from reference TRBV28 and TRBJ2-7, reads DVKVTQSSRYLVKRTGEKVFLECVQDMDHENMFWYRQDPGLGLRLIYFSYDVKMKEKGDIPEGYSVSREKKERFSLILESASTNQTSMYLCASIPQIDRVEASYEQYFGPGTRLTVT.

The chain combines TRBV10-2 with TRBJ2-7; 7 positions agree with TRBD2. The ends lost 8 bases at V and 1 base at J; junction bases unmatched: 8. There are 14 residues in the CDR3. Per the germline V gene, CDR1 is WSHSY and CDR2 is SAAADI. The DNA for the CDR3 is TGCGCCAGCTTTGGGGGAGGGCCTTCCTACGAGCAGTACTTC. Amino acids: CASFGGGPSYEQYF.

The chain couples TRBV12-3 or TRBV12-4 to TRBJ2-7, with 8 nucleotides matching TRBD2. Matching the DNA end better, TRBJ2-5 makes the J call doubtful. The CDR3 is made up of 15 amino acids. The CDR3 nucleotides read TGTGCCAGCAGTTTCTACGGGGGGGATGAAGAGACCCAGTACTTC. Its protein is CASSFYGGDEETQYF.

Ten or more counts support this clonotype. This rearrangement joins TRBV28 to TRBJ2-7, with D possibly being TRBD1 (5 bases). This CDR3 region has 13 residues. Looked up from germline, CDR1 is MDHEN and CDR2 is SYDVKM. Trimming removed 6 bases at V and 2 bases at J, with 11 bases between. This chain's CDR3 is CASSLQDTYEQYF. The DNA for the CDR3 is TGTGCCAGCAGCTTACAGGATACCTACGAGCAGTACTTC. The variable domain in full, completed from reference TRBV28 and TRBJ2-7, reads DVKVTQSSRYLVKRTGEKVFLECVQDMDHENMFWYRQDPGLGLRLIYFSYDVKMKEKGDIPEGYSVSREKKERFSLILESASTNQTSMYLCASSLQDTYEQYFGPGTRLTVT.

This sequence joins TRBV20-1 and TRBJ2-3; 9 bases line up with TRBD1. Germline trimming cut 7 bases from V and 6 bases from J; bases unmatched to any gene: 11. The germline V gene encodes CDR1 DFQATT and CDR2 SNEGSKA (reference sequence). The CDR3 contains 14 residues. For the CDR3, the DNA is TGCAGTGGGGAGACAGGGGGATTGACCGATACGCAGTATTTT. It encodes CSGETGGLTDTQYF.

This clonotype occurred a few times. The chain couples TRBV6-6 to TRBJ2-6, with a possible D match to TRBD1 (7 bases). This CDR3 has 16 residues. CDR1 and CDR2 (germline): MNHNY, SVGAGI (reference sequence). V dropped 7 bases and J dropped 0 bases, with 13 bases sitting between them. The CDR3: CASIRGVGSGANVLTF. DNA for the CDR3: TGTGCCAGCATCAGGGGGGTGGGCTCTGGGGCCAACGTCCTGACTTTC.

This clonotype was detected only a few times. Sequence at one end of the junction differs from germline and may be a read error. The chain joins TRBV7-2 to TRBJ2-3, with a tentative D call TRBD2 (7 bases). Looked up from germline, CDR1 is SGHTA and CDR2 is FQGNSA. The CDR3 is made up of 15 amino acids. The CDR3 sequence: CASSLGGARTDTQYF. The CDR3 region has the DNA TGTGCTAGCAGCTTAGGGGGGGCCCGCACAGATACGCAGTATTTT.

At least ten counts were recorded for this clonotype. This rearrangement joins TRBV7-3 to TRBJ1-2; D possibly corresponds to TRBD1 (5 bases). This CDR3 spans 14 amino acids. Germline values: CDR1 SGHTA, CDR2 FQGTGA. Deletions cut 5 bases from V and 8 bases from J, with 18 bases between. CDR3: CASSQGPGPRGYTF. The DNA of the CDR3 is TGTGCCAGCAGCCAGGGCCCGGGCCCCCGGGGCTACACCTTC.

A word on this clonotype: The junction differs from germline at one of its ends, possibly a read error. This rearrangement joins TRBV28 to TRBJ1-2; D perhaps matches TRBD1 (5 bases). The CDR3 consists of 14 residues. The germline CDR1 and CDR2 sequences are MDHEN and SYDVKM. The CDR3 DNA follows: TGTGCCAGTAGTTTGATAGCAGGGAACTATGGCTACACCTTC. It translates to CASSLIAGNYGYTF.